This TCR beta chain comes out of a study of T cells in Graves' hyperthyroidism and ophthalmopathy. On the study more broadly: Staff took peripheral blood when the initial diagnosis was made, before any treatment began.

TCR beta CDR3 regions were amplified from RNA transcripts. First-round RT-PCR with HTBI primers amplified the TCR CDR3 region. From the multiplex PCR reads, TCRdb called clonotypes with MiXCR, one entry per CDR3 protein. This sample has about 620,000 distinct CDR3 sequences, with under 20% found just once. At least ten counts were recorded for this clonotype. The germline CDR1 and CDR2 sequences are MDHEN and SYDVKM. The CDR3 covers 16 residues. V trimming: 6 bases; J trimming: 4 bases; junction bases outside the gene matches: 14. Graves' hyperthyroidism was deemed stable absent ophthalmopathy progression within 18 months.

The chain carries TRBV28 and TRBJ2-5, with TRBD1 matching 7 bases. The receptor's source is a woman between 25 and 40 years old with Graves' hyperthyroidism. The specimen sequenced was blood. CDR3 in DNA: TGTGCCAGCAGCCATAAACAGGGGCGCGGTTTAGAGACCCAGTACTTC. Protein: CASSHKQGRGLETQYF. Together with reference TRBV28 and TRBJ2-5, the CDR3 gives the full variable domain: DVKVTQSSRYLVKRTGEKVFLECVQDMDHENMFWYRQDPGLGLRLIYFSYDVKMKEKGDIPEGYSVSREKKERFSLILESASTNQTSMYLCASSHKQGRGLETQYFGPGTRLLVL.